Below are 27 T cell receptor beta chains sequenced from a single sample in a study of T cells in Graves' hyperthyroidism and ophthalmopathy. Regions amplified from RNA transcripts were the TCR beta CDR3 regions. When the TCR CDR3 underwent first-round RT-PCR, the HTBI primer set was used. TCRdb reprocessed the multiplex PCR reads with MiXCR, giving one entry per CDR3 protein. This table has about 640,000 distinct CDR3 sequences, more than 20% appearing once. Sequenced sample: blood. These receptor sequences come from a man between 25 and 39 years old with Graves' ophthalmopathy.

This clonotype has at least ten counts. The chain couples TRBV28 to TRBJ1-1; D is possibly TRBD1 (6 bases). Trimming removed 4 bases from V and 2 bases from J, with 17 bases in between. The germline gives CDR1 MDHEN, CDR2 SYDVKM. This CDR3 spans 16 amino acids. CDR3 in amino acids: CASSSQGRKNNTEAFF. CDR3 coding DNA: TGTGCCAGCAGTTCGCAGGGGCGAAAAAACAACACTGAAGCTTTCTTT.

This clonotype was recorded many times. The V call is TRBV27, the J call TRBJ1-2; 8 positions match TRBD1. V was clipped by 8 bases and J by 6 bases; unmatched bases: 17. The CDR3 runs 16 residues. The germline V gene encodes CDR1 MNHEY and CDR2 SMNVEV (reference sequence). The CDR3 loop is CASLPYQGADWDGYTF. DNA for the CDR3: TGTGCCAGCCTCCCTTATCAGGGGGCGGATTGGGATGGCTACACCTTC.

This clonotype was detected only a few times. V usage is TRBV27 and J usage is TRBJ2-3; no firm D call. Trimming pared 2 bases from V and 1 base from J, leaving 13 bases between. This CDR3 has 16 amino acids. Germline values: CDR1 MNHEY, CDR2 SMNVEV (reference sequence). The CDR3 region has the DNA TGTGCCAGCAGTTTAAGGAGAAGGGTGCGCACAGATACGCAGTATTTT. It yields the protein CASSLRRRVRTDTQYF.

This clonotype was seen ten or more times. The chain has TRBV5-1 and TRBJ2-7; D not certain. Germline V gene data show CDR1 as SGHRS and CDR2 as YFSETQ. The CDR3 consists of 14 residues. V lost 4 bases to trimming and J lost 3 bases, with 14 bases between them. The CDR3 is CASSARSGSYEQYF. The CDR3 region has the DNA TGCGCCAGCAGCGCTAGGTCAGGCAGCTACGAGCAGTACTTC.

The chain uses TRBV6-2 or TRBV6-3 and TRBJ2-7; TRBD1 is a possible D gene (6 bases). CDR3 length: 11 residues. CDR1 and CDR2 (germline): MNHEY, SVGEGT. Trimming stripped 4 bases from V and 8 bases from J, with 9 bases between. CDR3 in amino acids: CASSSGVQQYF. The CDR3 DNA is TGTGCCAGCAGTTCAGGGGTCCAGCAGTACTTC.

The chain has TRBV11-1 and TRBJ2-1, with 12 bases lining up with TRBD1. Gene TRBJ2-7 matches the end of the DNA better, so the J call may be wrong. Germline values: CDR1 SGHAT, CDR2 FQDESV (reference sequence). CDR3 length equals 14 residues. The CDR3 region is CASSRGQGAGEQYF. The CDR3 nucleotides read TGTGCCAGCAGCCGGGGACAGGGGGCGGGTGAGCAGTACTTC.

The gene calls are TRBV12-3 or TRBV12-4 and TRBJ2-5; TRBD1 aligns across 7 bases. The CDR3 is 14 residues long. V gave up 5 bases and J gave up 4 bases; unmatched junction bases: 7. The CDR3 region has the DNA TGTGCCAGCAGTCCTACAGGGGCAAGAGAGACCCAGTACTTC. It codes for CASSPTGARETQYF.

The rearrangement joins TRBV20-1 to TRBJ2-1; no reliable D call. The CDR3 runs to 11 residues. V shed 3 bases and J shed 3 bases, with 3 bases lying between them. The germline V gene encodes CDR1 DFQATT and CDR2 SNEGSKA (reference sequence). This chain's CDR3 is CSASGYNEQFF. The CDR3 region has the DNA TGCAGTGCTAGCGGCTACAATGAGCAGTTCTTC.

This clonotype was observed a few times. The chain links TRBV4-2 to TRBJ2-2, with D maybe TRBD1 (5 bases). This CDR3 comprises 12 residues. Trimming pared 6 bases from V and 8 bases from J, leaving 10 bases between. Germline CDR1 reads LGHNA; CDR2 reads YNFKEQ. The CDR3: CASRAAGGELFF. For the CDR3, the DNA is TGTGCCAGCAGGGCCGCAGGGGGGGAGCTGTTTTTT.

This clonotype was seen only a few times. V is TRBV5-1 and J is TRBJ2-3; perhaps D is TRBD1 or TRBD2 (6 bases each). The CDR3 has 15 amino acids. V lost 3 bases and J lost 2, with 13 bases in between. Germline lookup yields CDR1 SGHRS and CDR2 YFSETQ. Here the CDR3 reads CASSYWGANTDTQYF. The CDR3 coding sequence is TGCGCCAGCAGCTATTGGGGGGCCAACACAGATACGCAGTATTTT.

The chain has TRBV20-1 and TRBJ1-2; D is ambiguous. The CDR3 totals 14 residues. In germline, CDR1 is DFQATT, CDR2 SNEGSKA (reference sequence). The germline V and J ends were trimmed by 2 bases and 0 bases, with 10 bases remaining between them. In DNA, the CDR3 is TGCAGTGCTAGAATCCCACGTACTAACTATGGCTACACCTTC. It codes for CSARIPRTNYGYTF.

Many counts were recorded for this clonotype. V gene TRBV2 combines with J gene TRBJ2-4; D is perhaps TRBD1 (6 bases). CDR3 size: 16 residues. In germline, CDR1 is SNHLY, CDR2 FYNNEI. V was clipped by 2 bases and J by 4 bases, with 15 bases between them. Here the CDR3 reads CASSEIGQGLKNIQYF. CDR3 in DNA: TGTGCCAGCAGTGAAATAGGTCAGGGGCTGAAAAACATTCAGTACTTC.

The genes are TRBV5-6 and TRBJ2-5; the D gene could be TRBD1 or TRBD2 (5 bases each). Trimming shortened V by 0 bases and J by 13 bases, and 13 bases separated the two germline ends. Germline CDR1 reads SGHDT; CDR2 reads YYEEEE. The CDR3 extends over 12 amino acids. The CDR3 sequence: CASSLVRGEWYF. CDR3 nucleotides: TGTGCCAGCAGCTTGGTTCGAGGGGAATGGTACTTC.

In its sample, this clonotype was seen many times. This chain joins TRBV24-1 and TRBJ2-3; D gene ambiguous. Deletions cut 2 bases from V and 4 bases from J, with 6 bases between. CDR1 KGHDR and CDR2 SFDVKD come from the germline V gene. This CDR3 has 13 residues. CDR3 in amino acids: CATSDSRSDTQYF. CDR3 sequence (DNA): TGTGCCACCAGTGATTCACGTTCAGATACGCAGTATTTT.

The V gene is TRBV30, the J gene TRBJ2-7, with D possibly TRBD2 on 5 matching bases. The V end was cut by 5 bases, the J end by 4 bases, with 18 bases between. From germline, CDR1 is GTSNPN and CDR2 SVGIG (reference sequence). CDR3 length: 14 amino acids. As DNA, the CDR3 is TGTGCCTGGGGAAACGGAAGGAGGACTTACGAGCAGTACTTC. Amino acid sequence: CAWGNGRRTYEQYF. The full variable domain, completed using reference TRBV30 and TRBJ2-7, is SQTIHQWPATLVQPVGSPLSLECTVEGTSNPNLYWYRQAAGRGLQLLFYSVGIGQISSEVPQNLSASRPQDRQFILSSKKLLLSDSGFYLCAWGNGRRTYEQYFGPGTRLTVT.

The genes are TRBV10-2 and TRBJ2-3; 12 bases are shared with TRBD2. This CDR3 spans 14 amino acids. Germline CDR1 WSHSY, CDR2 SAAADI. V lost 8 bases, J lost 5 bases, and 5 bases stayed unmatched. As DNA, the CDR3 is TGCGCCAGCTCTAGCGGGAGGGCAGTAGATACGCAGTATTTT. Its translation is CASSSGRAVDTQYF.

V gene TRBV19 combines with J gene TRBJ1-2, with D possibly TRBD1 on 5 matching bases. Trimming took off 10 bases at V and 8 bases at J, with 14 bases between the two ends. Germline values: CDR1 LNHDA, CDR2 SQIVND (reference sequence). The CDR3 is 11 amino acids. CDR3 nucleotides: TGTGCCACCCAGCAGGGAAAAGGCTACACCTTC. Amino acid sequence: CATQQGKGYTF.

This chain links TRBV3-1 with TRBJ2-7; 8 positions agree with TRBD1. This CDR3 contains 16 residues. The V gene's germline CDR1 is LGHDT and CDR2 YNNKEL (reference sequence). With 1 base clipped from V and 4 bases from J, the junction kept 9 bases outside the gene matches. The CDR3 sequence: CASSQGMAGGVYEQYF. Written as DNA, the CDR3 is TGTGCCAGCAGCCAAGGTATGGCAGGGGGCGTTTACGAGCAGTACTTC.

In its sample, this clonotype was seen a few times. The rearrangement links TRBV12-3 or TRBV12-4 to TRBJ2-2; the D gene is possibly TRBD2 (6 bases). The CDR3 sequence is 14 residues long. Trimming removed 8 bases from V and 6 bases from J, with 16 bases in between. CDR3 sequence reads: CASRSGVTAGELFF. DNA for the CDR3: TGTGCCAGCCGGTCGGGAGTAACGGCCGGGGAGCTGTTTTTT.

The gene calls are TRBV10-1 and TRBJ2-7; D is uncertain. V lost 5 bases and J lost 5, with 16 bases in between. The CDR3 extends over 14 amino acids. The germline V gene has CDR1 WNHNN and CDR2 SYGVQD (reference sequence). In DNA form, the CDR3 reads TGCGCCAGCAGTTTCGACTCCCTAACAGACGAGCAGTACTTC. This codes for CASSFDSLTDEQYF.

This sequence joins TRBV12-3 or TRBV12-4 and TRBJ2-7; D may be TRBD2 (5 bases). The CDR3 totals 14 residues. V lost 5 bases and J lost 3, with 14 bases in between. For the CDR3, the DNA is TGTGCCAGCAGTATCGGACTGTTTAGCTACGAGCAGTACTTC. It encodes CASSIGLFSYEQYF.

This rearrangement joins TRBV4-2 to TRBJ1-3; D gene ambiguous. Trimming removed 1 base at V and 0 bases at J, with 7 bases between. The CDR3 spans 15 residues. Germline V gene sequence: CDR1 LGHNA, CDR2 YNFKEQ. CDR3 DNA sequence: TGTGCCAGCAGCCAAGCGAGCGTCTCTGGAAACACCATATATTTT. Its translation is CASSQASVSGNTIYF.

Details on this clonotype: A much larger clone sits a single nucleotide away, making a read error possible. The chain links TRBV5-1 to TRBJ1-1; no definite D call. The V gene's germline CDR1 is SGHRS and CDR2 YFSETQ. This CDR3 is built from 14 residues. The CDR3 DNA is TGCGCCAGCAACTTGGAGGCATTGAACACTGAAGCTTTCTTT. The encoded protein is CASNLEALNTEAFF.

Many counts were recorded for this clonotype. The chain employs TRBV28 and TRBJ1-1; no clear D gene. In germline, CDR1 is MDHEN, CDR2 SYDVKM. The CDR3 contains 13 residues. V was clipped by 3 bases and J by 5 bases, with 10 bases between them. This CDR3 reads CASSFEETTEAFF. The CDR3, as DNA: TGTGCCAGCAGTTTCGAAGAAACGACTGAAGCTTTCTTT. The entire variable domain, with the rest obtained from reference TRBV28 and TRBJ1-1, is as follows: DVKVTQSSRYLVKRTGEKVFLECVQDMDHENMFWYRQDPGLGLRLIYFSYDVKMKEKGDIPEGYSVSREKKERFSLILESASTNQTSMYLCASSFEETTEAFFGQGTRLTVV.

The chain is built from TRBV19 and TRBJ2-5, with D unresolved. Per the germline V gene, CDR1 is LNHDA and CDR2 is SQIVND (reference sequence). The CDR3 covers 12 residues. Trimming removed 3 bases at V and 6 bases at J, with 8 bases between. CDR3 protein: CASSIGGKTQYF. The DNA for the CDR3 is TGTGCCAGTAGTATCGGTGGTAAGACCCAGTACTTC.

This chain's CDR3 is CATSGQGVGYTF. The CDR3 DNA is TGTGCCACCAGTGGACAGGGAGTCGGCTACACCTTC. The J gene is TRBJ1-2, the V gene TRBV24-1; 7 positions match TRBD1. The germline V gene encodes CDR1 KGHDR and CDR2 SFDVKD. The CDR3 runs to 12 residues. V lost 5 bases to trimming and J lost 8 bases; unmatched junction nucleotides: 4.

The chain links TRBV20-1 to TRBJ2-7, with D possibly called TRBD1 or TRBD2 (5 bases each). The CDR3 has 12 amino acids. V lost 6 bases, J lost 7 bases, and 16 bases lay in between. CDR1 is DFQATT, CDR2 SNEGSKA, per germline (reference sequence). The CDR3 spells CSARDGFREQYF. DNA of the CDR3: TGCAGTGCCAGGGACGGTTTCAGAGAGCAGTACTTC.